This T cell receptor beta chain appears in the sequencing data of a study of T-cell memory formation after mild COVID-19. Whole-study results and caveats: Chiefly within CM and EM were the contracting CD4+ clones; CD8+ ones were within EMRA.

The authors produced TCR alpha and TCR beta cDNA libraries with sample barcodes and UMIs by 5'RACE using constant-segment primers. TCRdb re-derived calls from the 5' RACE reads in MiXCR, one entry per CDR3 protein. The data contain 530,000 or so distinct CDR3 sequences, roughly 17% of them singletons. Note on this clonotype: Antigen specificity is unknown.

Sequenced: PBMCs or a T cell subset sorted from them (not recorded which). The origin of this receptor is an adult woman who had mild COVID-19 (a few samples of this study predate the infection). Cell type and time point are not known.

The CDR3 DNA follows: TGTGCCAGCAGCCGGCGTCCGGGACAGGGGATTTACGAGCAGTACTTC. Residues: CASSRRPGQGIYEQYF. The J gene is TRBJ2-7, the V gene TRBV7-9; 10 bases match TRBD1. The germline CDR1 and CDR2 sequences are SEHNR and FQNEAQ (reference sequence). With 5 bases clipped from V and 4 bases from J, the junction kept 11 bases outside the gene matches. The CDR3 runs to 16 residues.